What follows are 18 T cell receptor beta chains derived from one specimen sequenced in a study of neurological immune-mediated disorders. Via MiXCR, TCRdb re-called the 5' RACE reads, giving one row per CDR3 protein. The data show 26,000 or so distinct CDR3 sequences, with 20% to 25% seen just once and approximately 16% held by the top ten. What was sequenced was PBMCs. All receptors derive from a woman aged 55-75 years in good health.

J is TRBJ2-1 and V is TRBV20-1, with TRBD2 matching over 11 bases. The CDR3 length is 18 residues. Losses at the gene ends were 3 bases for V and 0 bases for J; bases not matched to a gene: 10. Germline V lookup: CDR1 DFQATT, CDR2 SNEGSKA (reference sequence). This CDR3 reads CSASPGLAVRSSYNEQFF. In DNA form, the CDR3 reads TGCAGTGCTAGTCCGGGACTAGCGGTCAGGAGCTCCTACAATGAGCAGTTCTTC.

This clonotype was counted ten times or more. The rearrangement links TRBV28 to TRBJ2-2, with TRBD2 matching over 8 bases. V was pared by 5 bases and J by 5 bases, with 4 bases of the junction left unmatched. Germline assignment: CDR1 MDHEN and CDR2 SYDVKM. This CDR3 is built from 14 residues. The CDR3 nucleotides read TGTGCCAGCAGTCGGACTAGCAAAACCGGGGAGCTGTTTTTT. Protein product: CASSRTSKTGELFF. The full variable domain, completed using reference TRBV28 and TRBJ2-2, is DVKVTQSSRYLVKRTGEKVFLECVQDMDHENMFWYRQDPGLGLRLIYFSYDVKMKEKGDIPEGYSVSREKKERFSLILESASTNQTSMYLCASSRTSKTGELFFGEGSRLTVL.

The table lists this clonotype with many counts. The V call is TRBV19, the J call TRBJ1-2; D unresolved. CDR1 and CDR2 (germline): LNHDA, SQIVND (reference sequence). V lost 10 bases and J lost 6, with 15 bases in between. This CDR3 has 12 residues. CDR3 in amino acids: CATTKGPDGYTF. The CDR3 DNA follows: TGTGCCACCACCAAAGGGCCCGATGGCTACACCTTC. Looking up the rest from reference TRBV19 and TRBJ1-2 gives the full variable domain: DGGITQSPKYLFRKEGQNVTLSCEQNLNHDAMYWYRQDPGQGLRLIYYSQIVNDFQKGDIAEGYSVSREKKESFPLTVTSAQKNPTAFYLCATTKGPDGYTFGSGTRLTVV.

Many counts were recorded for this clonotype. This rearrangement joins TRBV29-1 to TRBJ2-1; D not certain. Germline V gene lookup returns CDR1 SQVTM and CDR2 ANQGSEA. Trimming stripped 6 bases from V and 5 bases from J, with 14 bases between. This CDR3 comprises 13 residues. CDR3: CSVQSRANNEQFF. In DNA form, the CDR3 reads TGCAGCGTCCAATCTAGAGCGAACAATGAGCAGTTCTTC.

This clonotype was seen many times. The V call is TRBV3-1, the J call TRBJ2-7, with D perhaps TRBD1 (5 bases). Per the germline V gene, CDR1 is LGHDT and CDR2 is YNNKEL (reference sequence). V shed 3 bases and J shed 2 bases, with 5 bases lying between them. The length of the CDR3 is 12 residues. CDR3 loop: CASSQDTYEQYF. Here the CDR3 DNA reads TGTGCCAGCAGCCAGGACACCTACGAGCAGTACTTC.

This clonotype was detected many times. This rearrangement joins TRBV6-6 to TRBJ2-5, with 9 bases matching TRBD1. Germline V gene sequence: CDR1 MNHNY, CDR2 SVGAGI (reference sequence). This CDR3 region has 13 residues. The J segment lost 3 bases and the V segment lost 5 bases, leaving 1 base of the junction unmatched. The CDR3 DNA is TGTGCCAGCAGTGGACAGGGGAAAGAGACCCAGTACTTC. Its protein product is CASSGQGKETQYF.

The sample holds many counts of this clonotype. The CDR3 sequence is CASSLSYSRLAYNEQFF. Here the CDR3 DNA reads TGTGCCAGCAGCTTGTCTTATAGCCGGCTTGCCTACAATGAGCAGTTCTTC. The rearrangement uses TRBV5-6 and TRBJ2-1, with unresolved D. Per germline, CDR1 SGHDT and CDR2 YYEEEE. Between the trimmed V and J ends, which lost 1 base and 2 bases, there was a span of 16 bases. The CDR3 consists of 17 residues.

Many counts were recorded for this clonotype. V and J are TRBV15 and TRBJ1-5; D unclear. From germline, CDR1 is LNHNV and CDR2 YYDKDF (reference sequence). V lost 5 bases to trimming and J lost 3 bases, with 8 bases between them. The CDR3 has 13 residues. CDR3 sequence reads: CATSRGPNQPQHF. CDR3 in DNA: TGTGCCACCAGCCGAGGACCCAATCAGCCCCAGCATTTT.

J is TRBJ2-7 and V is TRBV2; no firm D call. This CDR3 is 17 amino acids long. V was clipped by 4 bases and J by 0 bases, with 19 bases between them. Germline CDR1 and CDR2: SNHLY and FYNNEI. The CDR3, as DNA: TGTGCCAGCAGTGGTCACATCAGAATGGCTAGCTCCTACGAGCAGTACTTC. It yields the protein CASSGHIRMASSYEQYF.

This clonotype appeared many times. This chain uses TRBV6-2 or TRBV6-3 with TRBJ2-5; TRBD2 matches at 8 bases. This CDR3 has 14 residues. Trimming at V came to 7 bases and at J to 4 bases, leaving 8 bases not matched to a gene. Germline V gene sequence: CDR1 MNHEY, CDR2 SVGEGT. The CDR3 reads CASIAGTGTETQYF. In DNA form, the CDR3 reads TGTGCCAGCATAGCGGGGACGGGTACAGAGACCCAGTACTTC.

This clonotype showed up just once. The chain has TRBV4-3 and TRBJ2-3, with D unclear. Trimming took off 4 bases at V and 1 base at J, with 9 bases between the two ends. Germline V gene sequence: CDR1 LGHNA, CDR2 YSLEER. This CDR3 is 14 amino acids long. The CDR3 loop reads CASSLGSGTDTQYF. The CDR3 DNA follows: TGCGCCAGCAGCCTCGGGTCCGGCACAGATACGCAGTATTTT.

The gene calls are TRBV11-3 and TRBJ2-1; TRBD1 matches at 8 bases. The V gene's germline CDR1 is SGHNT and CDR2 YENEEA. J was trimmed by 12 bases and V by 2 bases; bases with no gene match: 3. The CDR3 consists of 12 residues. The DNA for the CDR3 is TGTGCCAGCAGCTTATCCAGGGGGCGGCAGTTCTTC. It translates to CASSLSRGRQFF.

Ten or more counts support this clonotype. DNA for the CDR3: TGCAGTGCTAGATTCAGGGGATACAATGAGCAGTTCTTC. It translates to CSARFRGYNEQFF. This chain uses TRBV20-1 with TRBJ2-1; the D gene is possibly TRBD1 (6 bases). The V gene's germline CDR1 is DFQATT and CDR2 SNEGSKA (reference sequence). Between the trimmed V and J ends, which lost 2 bases and 4 bases, there was a span of 9 bases. The CDR3 spans 13 residues.

The CDR3 DNA follows: TGTGCCAGCAGCCAAGGGTTTGGACAGACAGATACGCAGTATTTT. Its protein is CASSQGFGQTDTQYF. The chain links TRBV4-2 to TRBJ2-3; D is possibly TRBD1 (6 bases). The germline V and J ends were trimmed by 1 base and 3 bases, with 11 bases remaining between them. Germline V CDR1 and CDR2: LGHNA, YNFKEQ. The CDR3 has 15 residues.

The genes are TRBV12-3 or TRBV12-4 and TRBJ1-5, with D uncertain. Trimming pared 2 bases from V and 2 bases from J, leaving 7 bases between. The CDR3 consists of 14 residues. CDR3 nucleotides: TGTGCCAGCAGTTTATGGGGAGGCAATCAGCCCCAGCATTTT. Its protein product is CASSLWGGNQPQHF.

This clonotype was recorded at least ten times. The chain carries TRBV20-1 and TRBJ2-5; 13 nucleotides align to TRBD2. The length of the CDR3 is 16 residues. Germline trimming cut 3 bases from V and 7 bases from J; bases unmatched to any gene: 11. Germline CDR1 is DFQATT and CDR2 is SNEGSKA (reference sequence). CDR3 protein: CSARPTTSGGLWTQYF. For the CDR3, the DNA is TGCAGTGCTAGGCCAACGACTAGCGGGGGGCTTTGGACCCAGTACTTC.

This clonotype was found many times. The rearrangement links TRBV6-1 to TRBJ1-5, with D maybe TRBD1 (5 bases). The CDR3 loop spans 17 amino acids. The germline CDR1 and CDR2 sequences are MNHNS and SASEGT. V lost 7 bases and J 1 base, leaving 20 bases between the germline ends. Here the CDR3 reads CASTQGSSLSSNQPQHF. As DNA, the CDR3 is TGTGCCAGCACCCAGGGCAGCTCGCTTTCGAGCAATCAGCCCCAGCATTTT.

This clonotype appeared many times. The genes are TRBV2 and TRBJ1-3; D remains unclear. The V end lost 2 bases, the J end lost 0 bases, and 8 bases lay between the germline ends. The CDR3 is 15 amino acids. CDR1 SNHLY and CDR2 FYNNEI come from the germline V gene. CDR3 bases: TGTGCCAGCAGTGAAAACAGTGGCTCTGGAAACACCATATATTTT. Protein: CASSENSGSGNTIYF.